This TCR beta chain was sequenced during a study of T cells in Graves' hyperthyroidism and ophthalmopathy. In its sample, this clonotype was seen a few times. Amplified TCR beta CDR3 regions derived from RNA transcripts. Carried out on the TCR CDR3, a first-round RT-PCR used the HTBI primer set. TCRdb analysed the multiplex PCR reads with MiXCR anew, one entry per CDR3 protein. The data contain some 580,000 distinct CDR3 sequences, approximately 15% of them seen just once; the ten biggest clones take up approximately 3.5%. Per germline, CDR1 SGHTA and CDR2 FQGTGA. This CDR3 is built from 15 residues. V was clipped by 5 bases and J by 4 bases; unmatched bases: 5.

The sequenced sample consisted of blood. The chain couples TRBV7-3 to TRBJ2-3, with 11 bases lining up with TRBD2. The clonotype comes from a middle-aged woman with Graves' ophthalmopathy. Here the CDR3 reads CASSPLGLAADTQYF. The CDR3 bases are TGTGCCAGCAGCCCCTTGGGACTAGCGGCAGATACGCAGTATTTT.